This TCR beta chain was recovered during a study of cytomegalovirus exposure and HLA in healthy donors. This clone was observed once. Vbeta (60) and Jbeta (13) primers were used in the PCR. Using immunoSEQ multiplex PCR, the repertoire was profiled, and TCRdb retains in-frame clones only, with some absent. The top ten clones hold 1.3% to 1.5% of a sample with more than 100,000 clones, 60% to 85% of them seen once. CDR3 length: 12 amino acids. Trimming removed 10 bases at V and 6 bases at J, with 14 bases between. Looked up from germline, CDR1 is MNHNY and CDR2 is SVGAGI (reference sequence). The material sequenced was PBMCs. The chain couples TRBV6-6 to TRBJ2-3; D not resolved. The TCR originated in a woman between 40 and 55 years old in good health and CMV-seronegative. The CDR3 nucleotides read TGTGCCACCGGTACCTTAATGGATACGCAGTATTTT. Translating gives CATGTLMDTQYF.